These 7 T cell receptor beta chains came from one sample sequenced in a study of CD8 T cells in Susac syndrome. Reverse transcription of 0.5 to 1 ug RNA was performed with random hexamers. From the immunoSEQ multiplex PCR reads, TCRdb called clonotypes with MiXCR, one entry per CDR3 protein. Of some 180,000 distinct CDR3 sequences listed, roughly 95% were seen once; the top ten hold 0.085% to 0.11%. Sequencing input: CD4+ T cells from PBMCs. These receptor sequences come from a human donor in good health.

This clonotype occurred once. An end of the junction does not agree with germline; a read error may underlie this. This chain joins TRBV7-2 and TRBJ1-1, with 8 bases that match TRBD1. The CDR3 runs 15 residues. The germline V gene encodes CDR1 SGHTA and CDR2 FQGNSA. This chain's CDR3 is CASSLTRTGSTEVFF. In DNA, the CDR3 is TGTGCCAGCAGCTTAACCAGGACAGGGAGCACTGAAGTTTTCTTT.

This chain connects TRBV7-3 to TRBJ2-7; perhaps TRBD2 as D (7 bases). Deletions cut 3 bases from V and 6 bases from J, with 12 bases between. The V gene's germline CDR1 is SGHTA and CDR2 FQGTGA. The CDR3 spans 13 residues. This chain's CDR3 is CASSFRGGGEQYF. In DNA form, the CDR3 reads TGTGCCAGCAGCTTCAGGGGAGGGGGCGAGCAGTACTTC. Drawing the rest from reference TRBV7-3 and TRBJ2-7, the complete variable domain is GAGVSQTPSNKVTEKGKYVELRCDPISGHTALYWYRQSLGQGPEFLIYFQGTGAADDSGLPNDRFFAVRPEGSVSTLKIQRTERGDSAVYLCASSFRGGGEQYFGPGTRLTVT.

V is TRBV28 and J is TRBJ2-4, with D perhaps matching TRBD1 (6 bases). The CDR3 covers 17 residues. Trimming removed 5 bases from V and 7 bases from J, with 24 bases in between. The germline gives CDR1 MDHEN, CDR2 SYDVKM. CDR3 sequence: CASSPLGASSYGNIQYF. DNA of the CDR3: TGTGCCAGCAGTCCCCTGGGGGCCTCCAGTTACGGGAACATTCAGTACTTC. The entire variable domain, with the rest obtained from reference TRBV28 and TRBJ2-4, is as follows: DVKVTQSSRYLVKRTGEKVFLECVQDMDHENMFWYRQDPGLGLRLIYFSYDVKMKEKGDIPEGYSVSREKKERFSLILESASTNQTSMYLCASSPLGASSYGNIQYFGAGTRLSVL.

CDR3 DNA sequence: TGTGCCAGCAGCCAAAGGAGGGAGCGTCCCTACGAGCAGTACTTC. Amino acid sequence: CASSQRRERPYEQYF. This chain links TRBV6-1 with TRBJ2-7, with D tentatively TRBD2 (6 bases). V lost 6 bases and J lost 2, with 17 bases in between. From germline, CDR1 is MNHNS and CDR2 SASEGT. This CDR3 spans 15 amino acids.

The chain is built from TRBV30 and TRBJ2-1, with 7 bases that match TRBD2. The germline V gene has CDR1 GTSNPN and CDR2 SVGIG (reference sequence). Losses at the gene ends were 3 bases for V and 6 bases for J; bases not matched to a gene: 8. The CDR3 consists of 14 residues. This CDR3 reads CAWSGLADPNEQFF. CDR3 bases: TGTGCCTGGAGCGGGCTAGCGGACCCCAATGAGCAGTTCTTC. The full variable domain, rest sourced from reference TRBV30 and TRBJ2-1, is SQTIHQWPATLVQPVGSPLSLECTVEGTSNPNLYWYRQAAGRGLQLLFYSVGIGQISSEVPQNLSASRPQDRQFILSSKKLLLSDSGFYLCAWSGLADPNEQFFGPGTRLTVL.

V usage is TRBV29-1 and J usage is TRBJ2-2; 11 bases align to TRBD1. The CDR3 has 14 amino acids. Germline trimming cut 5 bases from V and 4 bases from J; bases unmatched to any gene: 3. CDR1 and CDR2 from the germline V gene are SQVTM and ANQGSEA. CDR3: CSVRTGGTTGELFF. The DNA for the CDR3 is TGCAGCGTTAGGACAGGGGGCACCACCGGGGAGCTGTTTTTT.

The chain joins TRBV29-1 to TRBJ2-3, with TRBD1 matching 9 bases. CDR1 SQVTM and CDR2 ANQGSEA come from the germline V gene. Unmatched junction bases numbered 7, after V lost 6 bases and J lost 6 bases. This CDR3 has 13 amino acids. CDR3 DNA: TGCAGCGTCCACGGACAGGGGAGCGATACGCAGTATTTT. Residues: CSVHGQGSDTQYF.